This TCR beta chain stems from a study of blood T cell repertoires in COVID-19. Study details: Some COVID-19 samples were acute and others convalescent; all came from the United States, Italy and Spain. PBMCs, B-cell-depleted T cells, or T cells provided the cDNA or gDNA that made up the material.

Original processing notes: Scientists estimated how many nucleated cells there were by amplifying reference gene primers. The data were produced by immunoSEQ multiplex PCR, yet TCRdb's version contains in-frame clones alone and is incomplete. V and J calls and clone size are copied from that table; D and trimming were computed from the DNA. This sample has under 150,000 clones, with about 80% found just once. The CDR3 covers 15 residues. The germline V gene encodes CDR1 SGHTA and CDR2 FQGNSA. Trimming cost V 4 bases and J 13 bases; bases outside gene matches: 14. This clone has a single count. The sequencing sample was made of peripheral blood. V and J are TRBV7-2 and TRBJ2-4; TRBD2 matches 9 bases. This receptor was taken from a woman aged 55-69 years with acute or convalescent COVID-19. CDR3 region: CASSSNRRGGRDQYF. The CDR3 DNA reads as TGTGCCAGCAGCTCAAATCGAAGGGGCGGGAGGGACCAGTACTTC. Complete variable domain (other parts from reference TRBV7-2 and TRBJ2-4): GAGVSQSPSNKVTEKGKDVELRCDPISGHTALYWYRQSLGQGLEFLIYFQGNSAPDKSGLPSDRFSAERTGGSVSTLTIQRTQQEDSAVYLCASSSNRRGGRDQYFGAGTRLSVL.